This note documents a single T cell receptor beta chain sequence. This specimen belongs to a study of blood T cell repertoires in COVID-19. Study background: Researchers got acute and convalescent COVID-19 samples from the United States, Italy and Spain.

Between the trimmed V and J ends, which lost 5 bases and 4 bases, there was a span of 14 bases. Germline-derived CDR1 and CDR2 are SEHNR and FQNEAQ (reference sequence). This CDR3 contains 14 residues. TCRdb keeps only in-frame clones here, not all; method: immunoSEQ multiplex PCR. This repertoire shows approximately 290,000 clones, over 75% found once; its top ten account for 0.85% to 0.9%. This clonotype was obtained from a human donor with COVID-19, enrolled during active disease. The donor label of this sample is uncertain. The sample taken for sequencing was peripheral blood. This chain uses TRBV7-9 with TRBJ1-1; D is uncertain. In nucleotides, the CDR3 is TGTGCCAGCAGCCCACGGCGGGATGCCACTGAAGCTTTCTTT. Amino acids: CASSPRRDATEAFF.